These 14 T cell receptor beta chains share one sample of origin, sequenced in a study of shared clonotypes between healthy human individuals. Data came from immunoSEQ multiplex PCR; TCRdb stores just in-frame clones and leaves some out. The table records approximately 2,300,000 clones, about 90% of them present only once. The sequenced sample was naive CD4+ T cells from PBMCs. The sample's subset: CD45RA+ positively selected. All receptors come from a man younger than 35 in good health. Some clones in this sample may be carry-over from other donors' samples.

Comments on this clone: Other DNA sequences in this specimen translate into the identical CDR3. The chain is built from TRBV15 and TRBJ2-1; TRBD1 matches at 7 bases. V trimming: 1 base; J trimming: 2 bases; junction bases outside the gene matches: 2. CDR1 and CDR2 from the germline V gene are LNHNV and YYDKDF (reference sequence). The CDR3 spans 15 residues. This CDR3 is CATSRGQGAYNEQFF. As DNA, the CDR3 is TGTGCCACCAGCAGAGGACAGGGTGCCTACAATGAGCAGTTCTTC. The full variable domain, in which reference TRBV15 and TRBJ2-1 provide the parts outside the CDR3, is DAMVIQNPRYQVTQFGKPVTLSCSQTLNHNVMYWYQQKSSQAPKLLFHYYDKDFNNEADTPDNFQSRRPNTSFCFLDIRSPGLGDTAMYLCATSRGQGAYNEQFFGPGTRLTVL.

In DNA, the CDR3 is TGTGCCAGCAGCCTGGGAGGGACTGACCGATCGACCCAGTACTTC. It translates to CASSLGGTDRSTQYF. This chain connects TRBV5-4 to TRBJ2-5; 7 nucleotides line up with TRBD2. Looked up from germline, CDR1 is SGHNT and CDR2 is YYREEE (reference sequence). CDR3 length: 15 residues. J was trimmed by 7 bases and V by 4 bases; bases with no gene match: 13.

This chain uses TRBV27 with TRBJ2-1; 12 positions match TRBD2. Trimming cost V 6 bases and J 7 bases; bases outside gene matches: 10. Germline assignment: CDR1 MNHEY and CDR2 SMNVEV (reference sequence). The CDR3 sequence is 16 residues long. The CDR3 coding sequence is TGTGCCAGCAGCATGAGACTAGCGGGAGTCAGGAATGAGCAGTTCTTC. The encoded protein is CASSMRLAGVRNEQFF.

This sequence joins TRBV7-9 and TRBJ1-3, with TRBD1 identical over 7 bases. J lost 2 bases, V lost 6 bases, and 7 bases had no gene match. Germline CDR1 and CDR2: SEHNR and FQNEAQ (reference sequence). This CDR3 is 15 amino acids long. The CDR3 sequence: CASRKRQGAGNTIYF. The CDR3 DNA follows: TGTGCCAGCAGAAAACGACAGGGTGCTGGAAACACCATATATTTT. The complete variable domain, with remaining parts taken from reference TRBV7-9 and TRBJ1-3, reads DTGVSQNPRHKITKRGQNVTFRCDPISEHNRLYWYRQTLGQGPEFLTYFQNEAQLEKSRLLSDRFSAERPKGSFSTLEIQRTEQGDSAMYLCASRKRQGAGNTIYFGEGSWLTVV.

The CDR3: CASRRQDGGRYNEQFF. The CDR3 DNA reads as TGTGCCAGCAGACGACAGGATGGGGGGAGGTACAATGAGCAGTTCTTC. V gene TRBV6-6 combines with J gene TRBJ2-1, with D perhaps given as TRBD1 or TRBD2 (6 bases each). Germline loops: CDR1 MNHNY, CDR2 SVGAGI (reference sequence). V was trimmed by 6 bases and J by 4 bases, leaving 19 bases between them. This CDR3 comprises 16 residues.

CDR3: CASSTGHSNQPQHF. The CDR3 DNA reads TGTGCCAGTAGTACAGGACATAGCAATCAGCCCCAGCATTTT. The chain is built from TRBV19 and TRBJ1-5; possible D gene TRBD1, 5 bases. CDR1 is LNHDA, CDR2 SQIVND, per germline (reference sequence). The CDR3 contains 14 residues. The V end was cut by 4 bases, the J end by 0 bases, with 7 bases between.

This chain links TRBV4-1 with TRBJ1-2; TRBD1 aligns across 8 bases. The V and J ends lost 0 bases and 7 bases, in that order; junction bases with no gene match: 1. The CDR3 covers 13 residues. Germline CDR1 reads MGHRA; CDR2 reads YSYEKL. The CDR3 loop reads CASSQETGGGYTF. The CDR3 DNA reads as TGCGCCAGCAGCCAAGAAACAGGGGGTGGCTACACCTTC.

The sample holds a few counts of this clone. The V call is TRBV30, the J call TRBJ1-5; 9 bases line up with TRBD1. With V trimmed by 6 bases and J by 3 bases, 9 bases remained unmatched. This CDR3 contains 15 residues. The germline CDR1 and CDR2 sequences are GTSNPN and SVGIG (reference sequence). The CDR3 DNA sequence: TGTGCCTGTCGGACAGGGGTTCGTAACAATCAGCCCCAGCATTTT. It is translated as CACRTGVRNNQPQHF.

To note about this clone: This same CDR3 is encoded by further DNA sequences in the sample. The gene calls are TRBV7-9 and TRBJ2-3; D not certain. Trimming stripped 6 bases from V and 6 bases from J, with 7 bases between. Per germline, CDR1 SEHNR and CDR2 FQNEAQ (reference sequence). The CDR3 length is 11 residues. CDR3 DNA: TGTGCCAGCAGTTTATCGGATACGCAGTATTTT. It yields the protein CASSLSDTQYF.

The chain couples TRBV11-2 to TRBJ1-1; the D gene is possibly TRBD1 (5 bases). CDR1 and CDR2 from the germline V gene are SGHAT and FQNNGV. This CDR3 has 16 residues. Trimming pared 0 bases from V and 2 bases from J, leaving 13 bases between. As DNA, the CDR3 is TGTGCCAGCAGCTTAGATCTATGGCAGGGAAACACTGAAGCTTTCTTT. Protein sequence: CASSLDLWQGNTEAFF.

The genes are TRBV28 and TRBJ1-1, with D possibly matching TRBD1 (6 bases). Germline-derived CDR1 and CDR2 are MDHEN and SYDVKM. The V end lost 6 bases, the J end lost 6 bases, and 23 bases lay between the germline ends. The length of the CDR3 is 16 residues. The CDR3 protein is CASRSVRWGLGAEAFF. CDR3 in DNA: TGTGCCAGCAGGAGTGTAAGATGGGGGCTCGGGGCTGAAGCTTTCTTT.

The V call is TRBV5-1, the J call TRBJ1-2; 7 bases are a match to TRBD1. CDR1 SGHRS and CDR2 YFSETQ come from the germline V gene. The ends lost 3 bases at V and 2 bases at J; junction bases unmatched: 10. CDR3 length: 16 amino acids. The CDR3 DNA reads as TGCGCCAGCAGCTCGGGACAGTCCCTCTTAAACTATGGCTACACCTTC. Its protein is CASSSGQSLLNYGYTF.

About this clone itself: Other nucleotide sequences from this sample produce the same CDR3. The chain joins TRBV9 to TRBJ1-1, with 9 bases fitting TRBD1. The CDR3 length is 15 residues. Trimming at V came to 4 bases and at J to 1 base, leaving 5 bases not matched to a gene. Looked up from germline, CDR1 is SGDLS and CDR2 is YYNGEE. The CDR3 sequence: CASSPRQGENTEAFF. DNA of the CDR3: TGTGCCAGCAGCCCCAGACAGGGGGAGAACACTGAAGCTTTCTTT.

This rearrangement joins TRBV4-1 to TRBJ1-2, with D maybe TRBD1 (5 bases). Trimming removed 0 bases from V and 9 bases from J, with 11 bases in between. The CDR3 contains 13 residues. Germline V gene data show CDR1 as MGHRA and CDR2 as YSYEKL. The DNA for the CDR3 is TGCGCCAGCAGCCAAGATCCAGGGTTTAGCTACACCTTC. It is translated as CASSQDPGFSYTF.